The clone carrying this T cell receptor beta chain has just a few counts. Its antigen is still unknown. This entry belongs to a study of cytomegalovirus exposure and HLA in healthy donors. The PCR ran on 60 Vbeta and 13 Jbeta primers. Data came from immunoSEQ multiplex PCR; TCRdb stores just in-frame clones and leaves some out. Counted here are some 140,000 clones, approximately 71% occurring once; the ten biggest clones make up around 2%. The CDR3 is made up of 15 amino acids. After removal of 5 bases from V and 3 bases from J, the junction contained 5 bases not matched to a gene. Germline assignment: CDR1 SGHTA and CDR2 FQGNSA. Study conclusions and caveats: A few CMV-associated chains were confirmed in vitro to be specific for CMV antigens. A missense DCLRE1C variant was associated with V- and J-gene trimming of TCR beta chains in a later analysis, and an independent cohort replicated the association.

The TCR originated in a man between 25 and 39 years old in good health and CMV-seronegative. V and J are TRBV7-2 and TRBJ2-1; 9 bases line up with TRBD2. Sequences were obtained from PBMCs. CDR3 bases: TGTGCCAGCAGCCCGACTAGCGGTCGCTACAATGAGCAGTTCTTC. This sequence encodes CASSPTSGRYNEQFF.